This T cell receptor (beta chain) originates from a study of beta chain features in type 1 diabetes. Findings of the study overall: Compared to healthy donors, patients appeared to have naive, central memory and Treg TCRB repertoires that were more alike. People with Type 1 diabetes carried modestly yet significantly shorter TCRB CDR3s in all four CD4+ subsets. An over-representation of cells with high TCR expression could result from cDNA sequencing.

Expressed TCRB transcripts got sequenced, as all isolated RNA was reverse transcribed. Naive, central memory and regulatory T cell samples came to a mean of approximately 4 million reads. Clones were read by immunoSEQ multiplex PCR, and TCRdb kept only the in-frame ones, dropping some. The sample records hundreds of thousands of clones, about 15% being singletons. This clone was counted between two and nine times. Its target is not known. V lost 2 bases, J lost 7 bases, and 11 bases lay in between. CDR3 size: 14 residues. Germline V gene sequence: CDR1 LGHNA, CDR2 YSLEER. The chain links TRBV4-3 to TRBJ2-2; D is unclear. This TCR was sampled from a man younger than 40 in good health. Material for sequencing was naive CD4+ T cells from blood. The CDR3: CASSQNIAVGELFF. CDR3 DNA: TGCGCCAGCAGCCAAAACATAGCTGTCGGGGAGCTGTTTTTT.